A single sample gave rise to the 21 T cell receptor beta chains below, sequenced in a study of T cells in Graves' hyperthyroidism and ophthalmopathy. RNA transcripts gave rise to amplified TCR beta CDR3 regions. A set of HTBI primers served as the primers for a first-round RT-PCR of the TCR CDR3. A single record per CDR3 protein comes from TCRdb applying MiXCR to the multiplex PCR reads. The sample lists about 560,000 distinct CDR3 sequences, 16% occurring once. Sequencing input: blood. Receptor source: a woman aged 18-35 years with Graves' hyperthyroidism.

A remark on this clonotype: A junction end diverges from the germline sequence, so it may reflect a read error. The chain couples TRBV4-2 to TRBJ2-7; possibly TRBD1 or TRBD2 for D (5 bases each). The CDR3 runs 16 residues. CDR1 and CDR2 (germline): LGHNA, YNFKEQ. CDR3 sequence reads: CASSIGLGVGTYERYF. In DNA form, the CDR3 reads TGTGCCAGCAGCATCGGGCTTGGGGTAGGGACCTACGAGCGGTACTTC.

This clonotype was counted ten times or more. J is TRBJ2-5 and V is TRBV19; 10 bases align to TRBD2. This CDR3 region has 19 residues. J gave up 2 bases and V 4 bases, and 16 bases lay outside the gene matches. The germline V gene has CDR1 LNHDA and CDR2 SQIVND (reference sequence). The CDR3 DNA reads TGTGCCAGTAGTACATCAGTCGGGACTAGCGAGCGGAAACAAGAGACCCAGTACTTC. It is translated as CASSTSVGTSERKQETQYF. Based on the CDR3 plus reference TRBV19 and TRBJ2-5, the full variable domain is DGGITQSPKYLFRKEGQNVTLSCEQNLNHDAMYWYRQDPGQGLRLIYYSQIVNDFQKGDIAEGYSVSREKKESFPLTVTSAQKNPTAFYLCASSTSVGTSERKQETQYFGPGTRLLVL.

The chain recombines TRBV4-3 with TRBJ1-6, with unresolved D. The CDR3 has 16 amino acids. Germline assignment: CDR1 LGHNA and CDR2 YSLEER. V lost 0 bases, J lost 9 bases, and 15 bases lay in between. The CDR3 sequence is CASSQDSARRFSPLHF. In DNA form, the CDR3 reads TGCGCCAGCAGCCAAGATTCGGCCAGGCGTTTTTCACCCCTCCACTTT.

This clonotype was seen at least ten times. The CDR3 DNA reads as TGTGCCAGCAGTCCCCATAGGGGGACAGGTGAGGACGAGCAGTACTTC. It encodes CASSPHRGTGEDEQYF. The chain is built from TRBV6-1 and TRBJ2-7, with 8 positions matching TRBD1. Germline-derived CDR1 and CDR2 are MNHNS and SASEGT. V dropped 5 bases and J dropped 5; count of bases not matched to a gene: 14. This CDR3 contains 16 residues.

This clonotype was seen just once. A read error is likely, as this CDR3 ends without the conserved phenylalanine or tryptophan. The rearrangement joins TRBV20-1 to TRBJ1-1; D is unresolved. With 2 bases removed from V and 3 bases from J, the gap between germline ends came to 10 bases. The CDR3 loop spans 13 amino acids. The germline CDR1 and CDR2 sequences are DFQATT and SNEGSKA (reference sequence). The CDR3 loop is CSARSGPHTEAFS. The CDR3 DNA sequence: TGCAGTGCTAGATCCGGGCCCCACACTGAAGCTTTCTCT.

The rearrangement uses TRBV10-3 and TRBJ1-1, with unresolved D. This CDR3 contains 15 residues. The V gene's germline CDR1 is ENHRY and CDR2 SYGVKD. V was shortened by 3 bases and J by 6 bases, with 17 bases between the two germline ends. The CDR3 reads CAISDGSFSWAEAFF. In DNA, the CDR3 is TGTGCCATCAGTGATGGCAGCTTTAGTTGGGCTGAAGCTTTCTTT.

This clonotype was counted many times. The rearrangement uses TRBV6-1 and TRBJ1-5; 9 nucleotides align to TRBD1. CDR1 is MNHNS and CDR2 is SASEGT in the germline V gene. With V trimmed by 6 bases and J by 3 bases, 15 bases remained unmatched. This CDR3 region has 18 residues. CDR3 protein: CASSIYSPDRGSNQPQHF. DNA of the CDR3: TGTGCCAGCAGCATCTATTCACCGGACAGGGGCTCCAATCAGCCCCAGCATTTT.

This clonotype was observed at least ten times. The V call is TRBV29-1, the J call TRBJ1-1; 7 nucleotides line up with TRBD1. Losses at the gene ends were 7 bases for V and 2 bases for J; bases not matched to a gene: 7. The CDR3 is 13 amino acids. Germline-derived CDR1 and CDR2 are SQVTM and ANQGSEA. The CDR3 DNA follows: TGCAGCGCTAGGGACAGACTAAACACTGAAGCTTTCTTT. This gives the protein CSARDRLNTEAFF.

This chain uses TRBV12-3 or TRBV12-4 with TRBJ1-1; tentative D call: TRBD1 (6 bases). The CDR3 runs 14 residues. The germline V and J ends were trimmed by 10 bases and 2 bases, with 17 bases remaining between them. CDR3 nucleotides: TGTGCCATTAAGGCCGGGACACGTAACACTGAAGCTTTCTTT. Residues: CAIKAGTRNTEAFF.

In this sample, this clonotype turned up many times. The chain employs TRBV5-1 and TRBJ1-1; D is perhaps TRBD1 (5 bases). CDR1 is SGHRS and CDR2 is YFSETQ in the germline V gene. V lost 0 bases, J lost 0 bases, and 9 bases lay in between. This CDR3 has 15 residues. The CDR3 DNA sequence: TGCGCCAGCAGCTTGGGACAGCAAATGAACACTGAAGCTTTCTTT. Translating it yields CASSLGQQMNTEAFF.

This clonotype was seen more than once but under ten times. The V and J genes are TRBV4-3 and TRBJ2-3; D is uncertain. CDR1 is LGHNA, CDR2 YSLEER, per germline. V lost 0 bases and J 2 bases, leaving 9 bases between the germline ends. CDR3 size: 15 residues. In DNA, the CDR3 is TGCGCCAGCAGCCAAGATCCTTTGTTCACAGATACGCAGTATTTT. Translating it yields CASSQDPLFTDTQYF.

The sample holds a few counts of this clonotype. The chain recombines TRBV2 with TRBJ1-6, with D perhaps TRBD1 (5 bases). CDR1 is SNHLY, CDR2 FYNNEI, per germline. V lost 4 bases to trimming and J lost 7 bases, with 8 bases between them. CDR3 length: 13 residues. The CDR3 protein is CASSGDFNSPLHF. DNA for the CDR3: TGTGCCAGCAGTGGGGACTTCAATTCACCCCTCCACTTT.

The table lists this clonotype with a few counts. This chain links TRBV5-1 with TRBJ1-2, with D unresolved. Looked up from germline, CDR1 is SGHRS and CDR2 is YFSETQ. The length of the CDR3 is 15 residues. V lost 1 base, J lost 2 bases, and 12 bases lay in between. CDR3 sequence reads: CASSLSAGGNYGYTF. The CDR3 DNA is TGCGCCAGCAGCTTGTCGGCAGGTGGGAACTATGGCTACACCTTC.

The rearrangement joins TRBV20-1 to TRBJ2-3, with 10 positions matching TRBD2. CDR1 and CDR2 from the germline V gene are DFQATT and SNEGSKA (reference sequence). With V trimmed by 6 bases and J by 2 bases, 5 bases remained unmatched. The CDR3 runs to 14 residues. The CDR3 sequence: CSALAGDTTDTQYF. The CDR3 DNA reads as TGCAGTGCCCTAGCGGGAGATACCACAGATACGCAGTATTTT.

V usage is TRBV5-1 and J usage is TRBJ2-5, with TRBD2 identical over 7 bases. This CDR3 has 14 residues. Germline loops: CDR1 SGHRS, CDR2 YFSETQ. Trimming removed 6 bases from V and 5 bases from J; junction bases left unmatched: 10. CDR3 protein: CASTETGTKETQYF. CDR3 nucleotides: TGCGCCAGCACCGAAACCGGGACTAAGGAGACCCAGTACTTC.

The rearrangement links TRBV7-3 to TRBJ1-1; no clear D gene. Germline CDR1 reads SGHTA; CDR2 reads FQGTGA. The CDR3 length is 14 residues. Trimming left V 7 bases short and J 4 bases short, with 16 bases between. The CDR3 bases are TGTGCCAGCAAAACTACGTTGCTGGGCACTGAAGCTTTCTTT. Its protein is CASKTTLLGTEAFF.

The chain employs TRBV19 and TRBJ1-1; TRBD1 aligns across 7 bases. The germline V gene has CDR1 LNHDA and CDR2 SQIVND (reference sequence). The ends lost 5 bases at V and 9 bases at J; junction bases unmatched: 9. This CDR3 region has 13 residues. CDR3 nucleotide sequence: TGTGCCAGTAGTGAAACAGGGGAACCCAAAGCTTTCTTT. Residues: CASSETGEPKAFF.

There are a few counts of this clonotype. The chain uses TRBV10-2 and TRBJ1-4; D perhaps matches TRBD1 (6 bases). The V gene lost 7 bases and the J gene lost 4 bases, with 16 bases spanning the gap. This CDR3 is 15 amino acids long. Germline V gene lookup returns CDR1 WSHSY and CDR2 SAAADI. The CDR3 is CASKVRGGLNEKLFF. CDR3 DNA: TGCGCCAGCAAGGTCAGGGGAGGCCTTAATGAAAAACTGTTTTTT.

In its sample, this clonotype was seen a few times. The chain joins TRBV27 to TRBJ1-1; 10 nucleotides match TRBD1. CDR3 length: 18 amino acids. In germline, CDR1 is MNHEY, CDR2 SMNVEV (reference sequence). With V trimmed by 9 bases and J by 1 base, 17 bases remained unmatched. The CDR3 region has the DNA TGTGCCAGTTCCAAGCTAAAGACAGGGGGCTTTTGGAACACTGAAGCTTTCTTT. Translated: CASSKLKTGGFWNTEAFF.

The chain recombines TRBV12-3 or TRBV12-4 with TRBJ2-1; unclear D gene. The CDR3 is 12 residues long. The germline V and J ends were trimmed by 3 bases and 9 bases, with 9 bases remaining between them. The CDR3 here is CASSFFVGEQFF. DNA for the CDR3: TGTGCCAGCAGTTTTTTCGTAGGTGAGCAGTTCTTC.

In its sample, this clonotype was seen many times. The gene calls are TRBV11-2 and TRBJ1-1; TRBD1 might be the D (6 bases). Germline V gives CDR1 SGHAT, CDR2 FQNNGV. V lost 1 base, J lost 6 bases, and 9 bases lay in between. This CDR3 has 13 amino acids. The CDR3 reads CASSLGRGPEAFF. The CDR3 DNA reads TGTGCCAGCAGCTTAGGCAGGGGTCCTGAAGCTTTCTTT.